Listed here are 22 T cell receptor beta chains from one sample, sequenced in a study of PD-L1 blockade in urothelial cancer (dated by TCRdb to between 2016 and 2019). The time point tag for this specimen amounts to: pretreatment peripheral blood. Library generation was performed with the immunoSEQ multiplex PCR assay. What TCRdb holds here is the immuneACCESS table cut down to in-frame rearrangements. Part of the clones is not present; checked against another copy, under half of the missing clones reflect an unresolved V gene, and the others are unexplained. The sample yields under 95,000 clones; 84% were counted once. The ten largest clonotypes hold approximately 2% of the sample. Material: PBMCs, obtained around atezolizumab (anti-PD-L1) treatment. Receptors originate from a man aged 55-75 years with urothelial cancer.

The V call is TRBV28, the J call TRBJ1-2, with 8 bases lining up with TRBD1. The V segment lost 3 bases and the J segment 4 bases; nucleotides outside the gene matches: 19. Per the germline V gene, CDR1 is MDHEN and CDR2 is SYDVKM. CDR3 length equals 19 residues. CDR3 sequence: CASSLGGIAGTGAFYGYTF. The CDR3 region has the DNA TGTGCCAGCAGTTTGGGGGGCATTGCCGGGACAGGCGCTTTCTATGGCTACACCTTC.

This chain connects TRBV18 to TRBJ2-6; D perhaps matches TRBD1 (6 bases). The CDR3 is 15 residues long. From germline, CDR1 is KGHSH and CDR2 LQKENI. Trimming pared 6 bases from V and 0 bases from J, leaving 9 bases between. CDR3 residues: CASSPDSSGANVLTF. The CDR3 DNA reads TGTGCCAGCTCTCCGGACAGCTCTGGGGCCAACGTCCTGACTTTC. Full variable domain (rest looked up from reference TRBV18 and TRBJ2-6): NAGVMQNPRHLVRRRGQEARLRCSPMKGHSHVYWYRQLPEEGLKFMVYLQKENIIDESGMPKERFSAEFPKEGPSILRIQQVVRGDSAAYFCASSPDSSGANVLTFGAGSRLTVL.

The rearrangement uses TRBV29-1 and TRBJ2-3; maybe TRBD1 (5 bases). The CDR3 runs 12 residues. Germline CDR1 reads SQVTM; CDR2 reads ANQGSEA. V shed 3 bases and J shed 1 base, with 5 bases lying between them. As DNA, the CDR3 is TGCAGCGTTGACAGGGGCACAGATACGCAGTATTTT. It translates to CSVDRGTDTQYF.

The chain has TRBV15 and TRBJ2-6, with 7 bases identical to TRBD1. The CDR3 totals 15 residues. CDR1 and CDR2 (germline): LNHNV, YYDKDF (reference sequence). Germline trimming cut 6 bases from V and 1 base from J; bases unmatched to any gene: 3. The CDR3, as DNA: TGTGCCACCAGACGACAGGGATCTGGGGCCAACGTCCTGACTTTC. Encoded protein: CATRRQGSGANVLTF.

The chain carries TRBV7-3 and TRBJ2-6; D is perhaps TRBD2 (7 bases). The CDR3 has 18 amino acids. The V end lost 3 bases, the J end lost 0 bases, and 15 bases lay between the germline ends. CDR1 is SGHTA, CDR2 FQGTGA, per germline. CDR3 coding DNA: TGTGCCAGCAGCTTTGGGCGGGGGCCTATCTCTGGGGCCAACGTCCTGACTTTC. It codes for CASSFGRGPISGANVLTF.

This chain links TRBV2 with TRBJ1-5, with D perhaps matching TRBD1 (6 bases). V was pared by 5 bases and J by 0 bases, with 23 bases between. Germline V gene data show CDR1 as SNHLY and CDR2 as FYNNEI. The CDR3 sequence is 19 residues long. CDR3 sequence (DNA): TGTGCCAGCAGTCGACCTGCGGACAGTCAATTTCTTAGCAATCAGCCCCAGCATTTT. It specifies CASSRPADSQFLSNQPQHF.

V gene TRBV29-1 combines with J gene TRBJ1-4; 7 positions agree with TRBD1. The germline V gene encodes CDR1 SQVTM and CDR2 ANQGSEA. The CDR3 spans 13 residues. The J segment lost 8 bases and the V segment lost 3 bases, leaving 6 bases of the junction unmatched. The CDR3 sequence is CSVERGRGEKLFF. The CDR3 DNA reads TGCAGCGTTGAGAGGGGGCGCGGGGAAAAACTGTTTTTT.

This clone came up once. This sequence joins TRBV28 and TRBJ1-2; D gene unclear. CDR3 size: 12 residues. Per germline, CDR1 MDHEN and CDR2 SYDVKM. The germline V and J ends were trimmed by 3 bases and 5 bases, with 7 bases remaining between them. CDR3 sequence reads: CASSFNQYGYTF. The CDR3 DNA is TGTGCCAGCAGTTTTAATCAGTATGGCTACACCTTC.

This chain uses TRBV10-1 with TRBJ2-5; possible D gene TRBD1, 5 bases. V lost 3 bases and J 5 bases, leaving 16 bases between the germline ends. CDR1 is WNHNN and CDR2 is SYGVQD in the germline V gene (reference sequence). The length of the CDR3 is 15 residues. Here the CDR3 DNA reads TGCGCCAGCAGTGAAACAGGCTCGCCTCGGGAGACCCAGTACTTC. Protein: CASSETGSPRETQYF.

On this clone: A read error may account for a junction end that differs from germline. The chain couples TRBV6-4 to TRBJ2-7; tentative D call: TRBD2 (6 bases). Per the germline V gene, CDR1 is MRHNA and CDR2 is SNTAGT. The CDR3 has 15 residues. The CDR3, as DNA: TGTGCCAGCAGTGACTCCCCAACGGACTACGGGACCGAAGCCTTC. As protein: CASSDSPTDYGTEAF.

This clone was found once. This chain uses TRBV5-4 with TRBJ1-1; no reliable D call. This CDR3 is built from 15 residues. The V gene's germline CDR1 is SGHNT and CDR2 YYREEE (reference sequence). Trimming left V 0 bases short and J 0 bases short, with 9 bases between. The CDR3 nucleotides are TGTGCCAGCAGCTTGGACGGGTGGGTGAACACTGAAGCTTTCTTT. It is translated as CASSLDGWVNTEAFF.

This clone was observed a single time. This chain joins TRBV5-4 and TRBJ2-5, with D possibly being TRBD2 (6 bases). Germline V CDR1 and CDR2: SGHNT, YYREEE (reference sequence). Trimming left V 0 bases short and J 5 bases short, with 14 bases between. There are 15 residues in the CDR3. Here the CDR3 DNA reads TGTGCCAGCAGCTTGGGCCCTAGCGCGGAGGAGACCCAGTACTTC. Amino acid sequence: CASSLGPSAEETQYF.

V usage is TRBV28 and J usage is TRBJ2-5; 15 positions match TRBD2. The CDR3 is 19 amino acids. The germline gives CDR1 MDHEN, CDR2 SYDVKM. Trimming removed 5 bases from V and 4 bases from J; junction bases left unmatched: 14. CDR3: CASSRPQGLAGGFRETQYF. The DNA for the CDR3 is TGTGCCAGCAGTCGACCACAAGGACTAGCGGGAGGGTTCCGAGAGACCCAGTACTTC.

The genes are TRBV7-9 and TRBJ2-2, with 9 bases identical to TRBD1. Losses at the gene ends were 4 bases for V and 4 bases for J; bases not matched to a gene: 10. CDR1 SEHNR and CDR2 FQNEAQ come from the germline V gene (reference sequence). The CDR3 extends over 17 amino acids. The CDR3 coding sequence is TGTGCCAGCAGCTCTACCGGGACAGGGAGGAGCACCGGGGAGCTGTTTTTT. Translated, it gives CASSSTGTGRSTGELFF.

The J gene is TRBJ1-2, the V gene TRBV27; 11 bases match TRBD1. Per germline, CDR1 MNHEY and CDR2 SMNVEV (reference sequence). V was pared by 6 bases and J by 1 base, with 7 bases of the junction left unmatched. The CDR3 length is 16 residues. The CDR3: CASRRTGGHFNYGYTF. DNA of the CDR3: TGTGCCAGCAGGAGGACAGGGGGCCACTTTAACTATGGCTACACCTTC.

This chain uses TRBV6-5 with TRBJ2-1; D is possibly TRBD1 (6 bases). The V end was cut by 6 bases, the J end by 7 bases, with 16 bases between. CDR3 length: 14 amino acids. Germline assignment: CDR1 MNHEY and CDR2 SVGAGI. CDR3 sequence (DNA): TGTGCCAGCAGAGAGCAGATGGGGGCGAATGAGCAGTTCTTC. It specifies CASREQMGANEQFF.

The rearrangement joins TRBV7-6 to TRBJ2-2; TRBD2 aligns across 12 bases. The germline V gene has CDR1 SGHVS and CDR2 FNYEAQ. The CDR3 runs 19 residues. The junction had 12 bases not matched to a gene; V was cut back by 5 bases and J by 2 bases. The CDR3 spells CASSPRSGTSGRNTGELFF. The CDR3 DNA reads TGTGCCAGCAGCCCTAGATCCGGGACTAGCGGGCGAAACACCGGGGAGCTGTTTTTT. The whole variable domain, filled in from reference TRBV7-6 and TRBJ2-2, reads GAGVSQSPRYKVTKRGQDVALRCDPISGHVSLYWYRQALGQGPEFLTYFNYEAQQDKSGLPNDRFSAERPEGSISTLTIQRTEQRDSAMYRCASSPRSGTSGRNTGELFFGEGSRLTVL.

The chain employs TRBV9 and TRBJ2-1, with TRBD2 identical over 9 bases. Germline V gene data show CDR1 as SGDLS and CDR2 as YYNGEE. The ends lost 0 bases at V and 3 bases at J; junction bases unmatched: 10. This CDR3 region has 18 residues. The CDR3, as DNA: TGTGCCAGCAGCGTAGGTTCGGCGGTAGCGGGAGTCTACAATGAGCAGTTCTTC. Its protein is CASSVGSAVAGVYNEQFF.

This clone has just one count. This chain joins TRBV7-8 and TRBJ2-1; TRBD2 matches 13 bases. Germline lookup yields CDR1 SGHVS and CDR2 FQNEAQ. V was pared by 4 bases and J by 2 bases, with 5 bases of the junction left unmatched. The CDR3 totals 17 residues. CDR3 loop: CASSSSGTSGTYNEQFF. The DNA for the CDR3 is TGTGCCAGCAGCTCATCCGGGACTAGCGGGACCTACAATGAGCAGTTCTTC.

This CDR3 is CASSGGGGGFYEQYF. CDR3 DNA: TGTGCCAGCAGCGGCGGAGGCGGGGGGTTTTACGAGCAGTACTTC. The rearrangement joins TRBV11-2 to TRBJ2-7; 8 nucleotides match TRBD2. The V segment lost 5 bases and the J segment 4 bases; nucleotides outside the gene matches: 10. Germline CDR1 and CDR2: SGHAT and FQNNGV. This CDR3 is built from 15 residues.

The chain recombines TRBV5-4 with TRBJ2-4; perhaps TRBD2 as D (7 bases). The CDR3 runs 16 residues. V lost 4 bases, J lost 6 bases, and 20 bases lay in between. Germline CDR1 SGHNT, CDR2 YYREEE (reference sequence). The DNA for the CDR3 is TGTGCCAGCAGCCGAGGGGTGGGAGGGGGTGGAAACATTCAGTACTTC. Protein product: CASSRGVGGGGNIQYF. Supplemented by reference TRBV5-4 and TRBJ2-4, the full variable domain reads ETGVTQSPTHLIKTRGQQVTLRCSSQSGHNTVSWYQQALGQGPQFIFQYYREEENGRGNFPPRFSGLQFPNYSSELNVNALELDDSALYLCASSRGVGGGGNIQYFGAGTRLSVL.

The V and J genes are TRBV15 and TRBJ2-5; 7 positions match TRBD1. The CDR3 consists of 16 residues. Trimming cost V 3 bases and J 3 bases; bases outside gene matches: 10. Germline CDR1 and CDR2: LNHNV and YYDKDF (reference sequence). The chain's CDR3 is CATSSLGPTGKETQYF. CDR3 DNA sequence: TGTGCCACCAGCAGCCTGGGGCCGACAGGGAAAGAGACCCAGTACTTC. The full variable domain, in which reference TRBV15 and TRBJ2-5 provide the parts outside the CDR3, is DAMVIQNPRYQVTQFGKPVTLSCSQTLNHNVMYWYQQKSSQAPKLLFHYYDKDFNNEADTPDNFQSRRPNTSFCFLDIRSPGLGDTAMYLCATSSLGPTGKETQYFGPGTRLLVL.